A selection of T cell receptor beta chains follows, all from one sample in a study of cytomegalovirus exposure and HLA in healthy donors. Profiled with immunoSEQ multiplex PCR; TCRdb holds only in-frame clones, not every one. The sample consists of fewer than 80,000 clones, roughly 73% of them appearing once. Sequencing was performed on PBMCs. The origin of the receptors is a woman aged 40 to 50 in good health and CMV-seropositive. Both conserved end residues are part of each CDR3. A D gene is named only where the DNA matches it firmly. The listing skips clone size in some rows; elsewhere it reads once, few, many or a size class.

cdr3_aa: CASSQDRGGTGELFF
cdr3_nt: TGTGCCAGCAGCCAAGATCGAGGAGGGACCGGGGAGCTGTTTTTT
j_call: TRBJ2-2
clone_size: .
d_call: .
v_call: TRBV4-2

cdr3_aa: CASSATSGDYEQYF
cdr3_nt: TGTGCCAGCAGTGCGACTAGCGGGGACTACGAGCAGTACTTC
j_call: TRBJ2-7
clone_size: .
d_call: TRBD2
v_call: TRBV6-1

cdr3_aa: CASTLWGLKRRTHNEQFF
cdr3_nt: TGTGCCAGCACCCTCTGGGGGCTAAAACGGCGAACTCACAATGAGCAGTTCTTC
j_call: TRBJ2-1
clone_size: .
d_call: .
v_call: TRBV7-7

cdr3_aa: CASSLGDKNYGYTF
cdr3_nt: TGCGCCAGCAGCTTGGGGGACAAAAACTATGGCTACACCTTC
j_call: TRBJ1-2
clone_size: .
d_call: .
v_call: TRBV5-1

cdr3_aa: CASSQKQGAKGEKLFF
cdr3_nt: TGCGCCAGCAGCCAAAAACAGGGGGCCAAGGGTGAAAAACTGTTTTTT
j_call: TRBJ1-4
clone_size: .
d_call: TRBD1
v_call: TRBV4-3

cdr3_aa: CASSGFDRADGEQFF
cdr3_nt: TGTGCCAGCAGTGGGTTCGACAGGGCTGACGGTGAGCAGTTCTTC
j_call: TRBJ2-1
clone_size: few
d_call: TRBD1
v_call: TRBV6-1

cdr3_aa: CASCLSYLTLNIQYF
cdr3_nt: TGTGCCAGCTGTCTCTCCTATCTTACCCTAAACATTCAGTACTTC
j_call: TRBJ2-4
clone_size: few
d_call: .
v_call: TRBV2

cdr3_aa: CASSSGTDTGELFF
cdr3_nt: TGTGCCAGCAGCTCCGGGACAGACACCGGGGAGCTGTTTTTT
j_call: TRBJ2-2
clone_size: .
d_call: TRBD1
v_call: TRBV7-9

cdr3_aa: CASSLGSGGEIPYEQYF
cdr3_nt: TGCGCCAGCAGCTTGGGGAGCGGGGGGGAAATCCCCTACGAGCAGTACTTC
j_call: TRBJ2-7
clone_size: few
d_call: TRBD2
v_call: TRBV5-1

cdr3_aa: CASSISEGSGNTIYF
cdr3_nt: TGTGCCAGTAGTATATCTGAGGGCTCTGGAAACACCATATATTTT
j_call: TRBJ1-3
clone_size: once
d_call: .
v_call: TRBV19

cdr3_aa: CASSYTGIETQYF
cdr3_nt: TGCGCCAGCAGCTACACAGGGATAGAGACCCAGTACTTC
j_call: TRBJ2-5
clone_size: few
d_call: .
v_call: TRBV5-1

cdr3_aa: CASSEGGTVGSYEQYF
cdr3_nt: TGTGCCAGCAGTGAGGGCGGGACAGTCGGCTCCTACGAGCAGTACTTC
j_call: TRBJ2-7
clone_size: .
d_call: .
v_call: TRBV2

cdr3_aa: CASRRGNYGYTF
cdr3_nt: TGTGCCAGCAGACGGGGGAATTATGGCTACACCTTC
j_call: TRBJ1-2
clone_size: few
d_call: .
v_call: TRBV2

cdr3_aa: CASSLETGSDTQYF
cdr3_nt: TGTGCCAGCAGCTTAGAGACAGGCTCAGATACGCAGTATTTT
j_call: TRBJ2-3
clone_size: .
d_call: .
v_call: TRBV5-8

cdr3_aa: CASTFLTGDGGYTF
cdr3_nt: TGTGCCAGTACCTTTCTGACGGGGGACGGAGGCTACACCTTC
j_call: TRBJ1-2
clone_size: .
d_call: .
v_call: TRBV19

cdr3_aa: CASSVSLGQSYEQYF
cdr3_nt: TGTGCCAGCAGCGTAAGCCTCGGACAGTCCTACGAGCAGTACTTC
j_call: TRBJ2-7
clone_size: few
d_call: .
v_call: TRBV9

cdr3_aa: CAWSVGGADSGELFF
cdr3_nt: TGTGCCTGGAGTGTAGGGGGGGCTGACTCCGGGGAGCTGTTTTTT
j_call: TRBJ2-2
clone_size: .
d_call: .
v_call: TRBV30

cdr3_aa: CASSPTSGGTYNEQFF
cdr3_nt: TGTGCCAGCAGCCCGACTAGCGGGGGGACCTACAATGAGCAGTTCTTC
j_call: TRBJ2-1
clone_size: .
d_call: TRBD2
v_call: TRBV7-6

cdr3_aa: CASSETRGGSGANVLTF
cdr3_nt: TGTGCCAGCAGTGAAACGCGGGGAGGGTCTGGGGCCAACGTCCTGACTTTC
j_call: TRBJ2-6
clone_size: .
d_call: TRBD2
v_call: TRBV2

cdr3_aa: CASSSTEAGGGDTQYF
cdr3_nt: TGTGCCAGTAGTTCAACAGAAGCGGGGGGAGGGGATACGCAGTATTTT
j_call: TRBJ2-3
clone_size: .
d_call: TRBD2
v_call: TRBV19